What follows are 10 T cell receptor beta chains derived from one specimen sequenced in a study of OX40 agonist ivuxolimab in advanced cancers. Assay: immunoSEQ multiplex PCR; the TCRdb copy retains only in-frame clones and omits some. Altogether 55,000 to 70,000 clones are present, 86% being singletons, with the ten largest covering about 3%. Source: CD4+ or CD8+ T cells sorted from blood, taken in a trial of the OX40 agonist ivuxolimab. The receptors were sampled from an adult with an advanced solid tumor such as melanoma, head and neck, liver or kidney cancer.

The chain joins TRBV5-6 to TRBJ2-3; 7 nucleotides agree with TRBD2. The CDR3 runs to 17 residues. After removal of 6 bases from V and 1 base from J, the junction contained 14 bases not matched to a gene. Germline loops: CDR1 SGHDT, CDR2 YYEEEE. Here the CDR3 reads CASTPRLAGGGTDTQYF. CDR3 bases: TGTGCCAGCACCCCCAGATTAGCGGGTGGGGGCACAGATACGCAGTATTTT.

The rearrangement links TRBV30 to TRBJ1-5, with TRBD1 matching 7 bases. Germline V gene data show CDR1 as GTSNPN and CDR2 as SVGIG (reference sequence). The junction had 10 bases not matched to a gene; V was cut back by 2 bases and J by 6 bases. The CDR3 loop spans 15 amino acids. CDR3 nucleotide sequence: TGTGCCTGGAGTATTGCAGGGGGGGGAGGTCAGCCCCAGCATTTT. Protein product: CAWSIAGGGGQPQHF.

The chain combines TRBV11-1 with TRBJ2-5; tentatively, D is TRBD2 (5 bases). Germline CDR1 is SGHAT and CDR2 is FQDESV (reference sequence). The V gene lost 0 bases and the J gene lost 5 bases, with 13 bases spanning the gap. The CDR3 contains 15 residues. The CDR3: CASSLAIGVRETQYF. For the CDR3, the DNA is TGTGCCAGCAGCTTAGCGATCGGGGTTCGGGAGACCCAGTACTTC.

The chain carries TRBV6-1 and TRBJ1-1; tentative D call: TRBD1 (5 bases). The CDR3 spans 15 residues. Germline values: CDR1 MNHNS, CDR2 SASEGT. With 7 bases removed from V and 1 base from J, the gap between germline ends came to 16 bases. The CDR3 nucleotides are TGTGCCAGCATCCCCGGGTGGGGGGAGAACACTGAAGCTTTCTTT. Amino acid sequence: CASIPGWGENTEAFF.

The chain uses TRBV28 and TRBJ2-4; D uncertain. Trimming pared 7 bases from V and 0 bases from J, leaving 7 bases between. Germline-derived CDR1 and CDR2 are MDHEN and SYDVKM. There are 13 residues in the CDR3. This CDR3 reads CASMVEAKNIQYF. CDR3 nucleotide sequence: TGTGCCAGCATGGTCGAAGCCAAAAACATTCAGTACTTC.

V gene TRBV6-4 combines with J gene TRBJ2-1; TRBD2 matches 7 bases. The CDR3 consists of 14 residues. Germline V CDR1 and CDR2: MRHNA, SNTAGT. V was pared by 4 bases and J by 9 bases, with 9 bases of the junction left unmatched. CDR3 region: CASSVQGEGLEQFF. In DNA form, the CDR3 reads TGTGCCAGCAGTGTGCAAGGGGAGGGCCTTGAGCAGTTCTTC.

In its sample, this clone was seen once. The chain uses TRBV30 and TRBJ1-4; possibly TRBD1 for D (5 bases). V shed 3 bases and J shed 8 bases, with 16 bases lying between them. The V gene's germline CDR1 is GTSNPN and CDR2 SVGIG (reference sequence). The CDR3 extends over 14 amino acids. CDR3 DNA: TGTGCCTGGAGATCCACGGGACTCGGGGAAAAACTGTTTTTT. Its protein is CAWRSTGLGEKLFF.

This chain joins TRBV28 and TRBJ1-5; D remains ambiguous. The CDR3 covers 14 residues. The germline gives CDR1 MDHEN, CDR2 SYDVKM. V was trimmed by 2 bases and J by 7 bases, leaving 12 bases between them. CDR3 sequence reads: CASSLGQEGQPQHF. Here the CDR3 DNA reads TGTGCCAGCAGTTTAGGGCAGGAGGGACAGCCCCAGCATTTT.

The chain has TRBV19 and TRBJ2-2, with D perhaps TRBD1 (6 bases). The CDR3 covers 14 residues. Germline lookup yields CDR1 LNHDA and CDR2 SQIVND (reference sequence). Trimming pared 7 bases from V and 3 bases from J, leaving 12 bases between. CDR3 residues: CASKDSPYTGELFF. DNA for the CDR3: TGTGCCAGTAAGGACAGTCCTTACACCGGGGAGCTGTTTTTT. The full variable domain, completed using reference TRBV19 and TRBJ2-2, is DGGITQSPKYLFRKEGQNVTLSCEQNLNHDAMYWYRQDPGQGLRLIYYSQIVNDFQKGDIAEGYSVSREKKESFPLTVTSAQKNPTAFYLCASKDSPYTGELFFGEGSRLTVL.

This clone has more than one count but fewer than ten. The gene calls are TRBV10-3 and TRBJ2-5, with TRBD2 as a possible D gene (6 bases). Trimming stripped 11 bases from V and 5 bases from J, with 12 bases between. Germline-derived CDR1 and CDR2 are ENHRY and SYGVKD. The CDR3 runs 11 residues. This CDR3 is CALLAKETQYF. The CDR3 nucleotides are TGTGCCCTTCTAGCGAAGGAGACCCAGTACTTC.